This T cell receptor beta chain was found in a study of blood T cell repertoires in COVID-19 (dated by TCRdb to 2019 to 2021). Background for the entire study: Collaborator samples came from the United States, Italy and Spain and covered acute and convalescent phases of COVID-19. The repertoires were released in a freely available public database meant as a resource for research on the immune response to SARS-CoV-2. Sample metadata almost always included a de-identified subject ID, COVID-19 status, age in years and sex. The material from the prospective study consisted of cDNA or gDNA derived from T cells, B-cell-depleted T cells, or PBMCs. The dataset comprised deeply sampled blood TCRbeta repertoires from subjects exposed to, actively infected with, or recovered from COVID-19. Samples were obtained from the ongoing ImmuneRACE study (first 160 participants) and from 1,254 subjects provided by 6 global collaborators. Where HLA class I and class II types were available, the types were taken from metadata supplied by the sample provider, not from assay-based typing. Results and caveats for the whole study, not just this receptor: The quantity of clinical and demographic metadata differed by source and by participant and was supplied without curation.

About this clone: Its cognate antigen has yet to be identified. No base-level quality is on record; no much larger clone is a single base apart.

Collaborating institutions collected whole blood in K2EDTA tubes following their own protocols. Collaborator samples were shipped for TCRbeta analysis as frozen whole blood, isolated PBMCs, or DNA extracted from either sample type. TCRbeta CDR3 regions were amplified from genomic DNA using the immunoSEQ Assay, a bias-controlled multiplex PCR. In the original analysis: The number of nucleated cells in each sample was estimated from the amplification of reference gene primers within the assay. Sequence reads were collapsed and filtered to measure the absolute abundance of every unique TCRbeta CDR3 rearrangement. For each sample, productive Simpson clonality was calculated as the square root of Simpson's diversity index over productive rearrangements. This is the immuneACCESS table as TCRdb keeps it, with only in-frame sequences that have V and J called. A part of the clones is gone; compared with another copy, unresolved V genes explain less than half, and the rest is unexplained. V, J and clone size are those of that table, while D and trimming were read from the DNA. Across this sample there are 88,000 or so clones, with 85% seen only once. The ten largest clones capture 3.8% of the sample.

The CDR3 sequence holds 16 residues, the cysteine and phenylalanine included. The only DNA kept is the CDR3, 48 bases in frame from the first base. Trimming takes 1 base off V and 0 bases off J; junction bases not matched to a gene: 3. Via the germline V gene (reference sequence), CDR1 is GTSNPN and CDR2 SVGIG. This clonotype originated in a man aged 60 to 75 with acute or convalescent COVID-19. The chain joins TRBV30 to TRBJ2-3; 11 junctional bases match TRBD2. Sequences were obtained from peripheral blood. The CDR3 corresponds to CAWSDGLAGSTDTQYF. The DNA is TGTGCCTGGAGTGACGGACTAGCGGGTAGCACAGATACGCAGTATTTT.